This T cell receptor (beta chain) emerged from a study of control samples from healthy donors and cancer patients. CDR1 SGHDT and CDR2 YYEEEE come from the germline V gene. V lost 0 bases, J lost 3 bases, and 10 bases lay in between. The CDR3 spans 14 residues. Here immunoSEQ multiplex PCR was the method, and the copy in TCRdb shows in-frame clones only, minus some. In the table there are about 150,000 clones, about 94% of which are singletons. Sequenced sample: blood. The chain is built from TRBV5-6 and TRBJ2-7, with unresolved D. The clonotype was recovered from a woman aged 25 to 39 in good health. CDR3 sequence: CASSLALRDYEQYF. The CDR3 coding sequence is TGTGCCAGCAGCTTGGCTTTAAGGGACTACGAGCAGTACTTC. The whole variable domain, remainder taken from reference TRBV5-6 and TRBJ2-7, is DAGVTQSPTHLIKTRGQQVTLRCSPKSGHDTVSWYQQALGQGPQFIFQYYEEEERQRGNFPDRFSGHQFPNYSSELNVNALLLGDSALYLCASSLALRDYEQYFGPGTRLTVT.